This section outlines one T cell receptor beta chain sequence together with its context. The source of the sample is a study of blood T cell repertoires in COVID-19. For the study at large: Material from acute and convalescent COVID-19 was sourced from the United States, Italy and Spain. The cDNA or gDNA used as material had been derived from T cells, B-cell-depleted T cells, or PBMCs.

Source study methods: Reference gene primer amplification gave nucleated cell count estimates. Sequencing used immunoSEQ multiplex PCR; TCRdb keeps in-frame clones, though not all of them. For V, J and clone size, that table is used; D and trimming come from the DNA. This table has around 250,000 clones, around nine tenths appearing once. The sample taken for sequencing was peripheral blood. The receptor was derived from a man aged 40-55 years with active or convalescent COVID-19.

The CDR3 loop reads CASSEMERNQPQHF. The CDR3 DNA is TGCGCCAGCAGTGAGATGGAGAGAAATCAGCCCCAGCATTTT. The genes are TRBV10-1 and TRBJ1-5; D remains ambiguous. Germline-derived CDR1 and CDR2 are WNHNN and SYGVQD (reference sequence). This CDR3 is built from 14 residues. Trimming pared 2 bases from V and 4 bases from J, leaving 9 bases between.